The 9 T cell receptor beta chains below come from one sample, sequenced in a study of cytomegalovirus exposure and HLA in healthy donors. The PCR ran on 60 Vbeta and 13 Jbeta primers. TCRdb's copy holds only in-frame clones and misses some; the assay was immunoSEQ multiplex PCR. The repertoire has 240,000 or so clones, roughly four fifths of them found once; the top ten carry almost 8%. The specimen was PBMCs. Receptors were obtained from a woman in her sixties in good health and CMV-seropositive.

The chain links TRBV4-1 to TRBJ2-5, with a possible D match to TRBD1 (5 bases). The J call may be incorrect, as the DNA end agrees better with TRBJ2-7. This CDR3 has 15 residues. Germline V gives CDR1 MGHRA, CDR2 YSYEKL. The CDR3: CASSSRERGTYEQYF. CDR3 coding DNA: TGCGCCAGCAGTTCCAGGGAAAGGGGCACCTACGAGCAGTACTTC.

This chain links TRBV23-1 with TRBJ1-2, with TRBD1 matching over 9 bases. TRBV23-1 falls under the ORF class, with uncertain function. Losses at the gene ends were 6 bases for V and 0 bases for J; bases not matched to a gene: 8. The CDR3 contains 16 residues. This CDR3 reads CASRYGTGGPNYGYTF. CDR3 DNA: TGCGCCAGCAGATACGGAACAGGGGGCCCTAACTATGGCTACACCTTC.

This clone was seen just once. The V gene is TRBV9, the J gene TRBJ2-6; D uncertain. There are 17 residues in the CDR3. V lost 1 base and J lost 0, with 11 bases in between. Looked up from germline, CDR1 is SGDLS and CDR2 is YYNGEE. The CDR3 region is CASSVIPIPSGANVLTF. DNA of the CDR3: TGTGCCAGCAGCGTAATCCCCATCCCCTCTGGGGCCAACGTCCTGACTTTC.

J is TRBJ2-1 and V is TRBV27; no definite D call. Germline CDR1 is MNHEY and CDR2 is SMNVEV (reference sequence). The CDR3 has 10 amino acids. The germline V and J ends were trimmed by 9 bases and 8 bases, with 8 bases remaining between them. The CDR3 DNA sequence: TGTGCCAGTCCCCGAGATGAGCAGTTCTTC. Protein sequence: CASPRDEQFF.

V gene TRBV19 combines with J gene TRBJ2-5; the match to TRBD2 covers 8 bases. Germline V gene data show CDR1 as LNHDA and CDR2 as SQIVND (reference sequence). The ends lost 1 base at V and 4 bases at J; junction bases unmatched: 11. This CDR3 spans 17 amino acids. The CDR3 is CASSIGGRGAWGETQYF. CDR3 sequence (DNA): TGTGCCAGTAGTATAGGTGGGCGGGGGGCATGGGGAGAGACCCAGTACTTC.

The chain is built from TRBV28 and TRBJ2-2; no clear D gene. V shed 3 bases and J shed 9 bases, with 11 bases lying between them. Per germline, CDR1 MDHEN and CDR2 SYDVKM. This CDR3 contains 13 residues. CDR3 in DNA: TGTGCCAGCAGTTTTGTCCTTGGGCGGGAGCTGTTTTTT. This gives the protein CASSFVLGRELFF.

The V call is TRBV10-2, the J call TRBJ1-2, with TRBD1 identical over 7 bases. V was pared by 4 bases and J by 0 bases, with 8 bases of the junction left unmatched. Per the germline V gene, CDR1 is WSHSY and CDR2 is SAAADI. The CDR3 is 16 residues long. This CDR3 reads CASSGQGRLTNYGYTF. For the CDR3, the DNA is TGCGCCAGCAGTGGACAGGGTAGGCTCACTAACTATGGCTACACCTTC.

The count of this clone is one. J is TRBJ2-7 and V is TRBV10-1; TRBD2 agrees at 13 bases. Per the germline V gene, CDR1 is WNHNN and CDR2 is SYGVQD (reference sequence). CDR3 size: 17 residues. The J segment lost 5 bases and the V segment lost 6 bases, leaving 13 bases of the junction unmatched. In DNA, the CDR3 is TGCGCCAGCAGGGATACTAGCGGGAGGGTTTGGGGCGACGAGCAGTACTTC. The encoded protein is CASRDTSGRVWGDEQYF.

The CDR3: CASSTEARGRIGYTF. In DNA, the CDR3 is TGTGCCAGCAGCACAGAGGCCAGGGGGCGAATTGGCTACACCTTC. The chain joins TRBV7-2 to TRBJ1-2; 8 bases line up with TRBD1. J was trimmed by 7 bases and V by 5 bases; bases with no gene match: 12. CDR3 size: 15 residues. The V gene's germline CDR1 is SGHTA and CDR2 FQGNSA.